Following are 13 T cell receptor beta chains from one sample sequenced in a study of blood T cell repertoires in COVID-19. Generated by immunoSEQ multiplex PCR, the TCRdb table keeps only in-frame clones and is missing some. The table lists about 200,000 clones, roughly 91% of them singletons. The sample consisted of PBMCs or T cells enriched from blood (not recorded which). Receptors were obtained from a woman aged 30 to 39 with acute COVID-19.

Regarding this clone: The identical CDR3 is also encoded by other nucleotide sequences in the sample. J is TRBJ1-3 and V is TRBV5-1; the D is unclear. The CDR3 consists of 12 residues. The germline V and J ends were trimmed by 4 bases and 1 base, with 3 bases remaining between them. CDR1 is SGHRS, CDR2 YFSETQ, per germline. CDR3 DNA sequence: TGCGCCAGCAGCCTGTCTGGAAACACCATATATTTT. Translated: CASSLSGNTIYF.

CDR3: CASSQGTGPGTGELFF. CDR3 nucleotide sequence: TGCGCCAGCAGCCAAGGGACAGGGCCGGGCACCGGGGAGCTGTTTTTT. J is TRBJ2-2 and V is TRBV4-3, with 8 nucleotides matching TRBD1. V lost 1 base, J lost 4 bases, and 5 bases stayed unmatched. Per the germline V gene, CDR1 is LGHNA and CDR2 is YSLEER. The CDR3 is made up of 16 amino acids.

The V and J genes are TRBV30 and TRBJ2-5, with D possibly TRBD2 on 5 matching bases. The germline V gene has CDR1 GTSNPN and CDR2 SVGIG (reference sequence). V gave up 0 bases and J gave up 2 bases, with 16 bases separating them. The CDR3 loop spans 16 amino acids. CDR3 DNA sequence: TGTGCCTGGAGTGTAATCCCCGGACTTTTACAAGAGACCCAGTACTTC. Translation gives CAWSVIPGLLQETQYF.

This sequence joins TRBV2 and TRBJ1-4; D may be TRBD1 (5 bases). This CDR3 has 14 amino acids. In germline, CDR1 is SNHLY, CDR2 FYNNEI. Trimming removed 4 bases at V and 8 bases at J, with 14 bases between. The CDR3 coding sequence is TGTGCCAGCAGTGGGGGGGTGGTAAGAGAAAAACTGTTTTTT. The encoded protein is CASSGGVVREKLFF. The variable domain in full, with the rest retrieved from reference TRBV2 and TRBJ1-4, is EPEVTQTPSHQVTQMGQEVILRCVPISNHLYFYWYRQILGQKVEFLVSFYNNEISEKSEIFDDQFSVERPDGSNFTLKIRSTKLEDSAMYFCASSGGVVREKLFFGSGTQLSVL.

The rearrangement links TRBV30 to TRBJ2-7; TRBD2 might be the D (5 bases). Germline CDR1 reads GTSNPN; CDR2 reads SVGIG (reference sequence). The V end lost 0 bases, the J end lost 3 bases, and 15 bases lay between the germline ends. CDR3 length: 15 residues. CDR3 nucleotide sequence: TGTGCCTGGAGTGTATTTCGGACTGGGGACTACGAGCAGTACTTC. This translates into CAWSVFRTGDYEQYF.

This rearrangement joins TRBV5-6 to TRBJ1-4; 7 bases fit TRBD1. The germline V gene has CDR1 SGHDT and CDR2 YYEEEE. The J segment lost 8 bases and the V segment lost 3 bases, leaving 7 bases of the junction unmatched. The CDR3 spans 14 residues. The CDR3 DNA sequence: TGTGCCAGCAGCTCCACGACAGGGATCGAAAAACTGTTTTTT. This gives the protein CASSSTTGIEKLFF. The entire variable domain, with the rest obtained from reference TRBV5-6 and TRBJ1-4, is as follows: DAGVTQSPTHLIKTRGQQVTLRCSPKSGHDTVSWYQQALGQGPQFIFQYYEEEERQRGNFPDRFSGHQFPNYSSELNVNALLLGDSALYLCASSSTTGIEKLFFGSGTQLSVL.

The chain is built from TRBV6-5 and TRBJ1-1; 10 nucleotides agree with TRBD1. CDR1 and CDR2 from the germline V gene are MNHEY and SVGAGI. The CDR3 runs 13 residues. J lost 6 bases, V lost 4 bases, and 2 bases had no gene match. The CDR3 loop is CASSWTGGAEAFF. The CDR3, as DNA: TGTGCCAGCAGTTGGACAGGGGGTGCTGAAGCTTTCTTT.

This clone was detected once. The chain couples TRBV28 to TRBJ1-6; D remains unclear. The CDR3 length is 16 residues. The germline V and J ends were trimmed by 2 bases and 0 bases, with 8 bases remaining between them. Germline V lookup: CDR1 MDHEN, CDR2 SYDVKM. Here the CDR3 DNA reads TGTGCCAGCAGTTTAGCCGTGAGCTCCTATAATTCACCCCTCCACTTT. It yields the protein CASSLAVSSYNSPLHF. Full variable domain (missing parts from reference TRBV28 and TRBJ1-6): DVKVTQSSRYLVKRTGEKVFLECVQDMDHENMFWYRQDPGLGLRLIYFSYDVKMKEKGDIPEGYSVSREKKERFSLILESASTNQTSMYLCASSLAVSSYNSPLHFGNGTRLTVT.

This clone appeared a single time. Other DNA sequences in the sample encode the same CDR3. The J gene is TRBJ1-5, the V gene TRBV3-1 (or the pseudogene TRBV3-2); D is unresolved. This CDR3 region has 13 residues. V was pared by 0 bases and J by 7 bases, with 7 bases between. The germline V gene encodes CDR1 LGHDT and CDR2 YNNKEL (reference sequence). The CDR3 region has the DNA TGTGCCAGCAGCCAAGATACGGGGCAGCCCCAGCATTTT. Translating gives CASSQDTGQPQHF.

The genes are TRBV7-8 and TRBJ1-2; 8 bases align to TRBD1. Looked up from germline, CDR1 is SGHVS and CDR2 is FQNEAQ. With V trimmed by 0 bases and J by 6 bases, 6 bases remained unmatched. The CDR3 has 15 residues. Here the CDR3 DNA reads TGTGCCAGCAGCTTAGCGTCTCAGGGGGCAAATGGCTACACCTTC. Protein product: CASSLASQGANGYTF.

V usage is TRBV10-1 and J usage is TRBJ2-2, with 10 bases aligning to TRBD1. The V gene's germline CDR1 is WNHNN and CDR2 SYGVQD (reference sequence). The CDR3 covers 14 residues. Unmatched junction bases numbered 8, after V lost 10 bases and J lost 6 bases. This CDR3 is CAIPGQGWSGELFF. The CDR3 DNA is TGCGCCATACCGGGACAGGGGTGGTCCGGGGAGCTGTTTTTT.

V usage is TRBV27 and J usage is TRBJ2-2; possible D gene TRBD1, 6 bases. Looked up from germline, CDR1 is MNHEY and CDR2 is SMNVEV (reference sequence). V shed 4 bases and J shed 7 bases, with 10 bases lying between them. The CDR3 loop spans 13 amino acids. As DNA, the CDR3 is TGTGCCAGCAGTTACAGGGCAGACGGGGAGCTGTTTTTT. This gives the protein CASSYRADGELFF.

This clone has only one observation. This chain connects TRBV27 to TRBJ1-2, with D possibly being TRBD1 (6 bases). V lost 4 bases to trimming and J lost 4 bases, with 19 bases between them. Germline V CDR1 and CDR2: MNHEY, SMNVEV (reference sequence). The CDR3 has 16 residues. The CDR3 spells CASSYWTEGLTYGYTF. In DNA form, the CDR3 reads TGTGCCAGCAGTTATTGGACAGAAGGCCTCACCTATGGCTACACCTTC.